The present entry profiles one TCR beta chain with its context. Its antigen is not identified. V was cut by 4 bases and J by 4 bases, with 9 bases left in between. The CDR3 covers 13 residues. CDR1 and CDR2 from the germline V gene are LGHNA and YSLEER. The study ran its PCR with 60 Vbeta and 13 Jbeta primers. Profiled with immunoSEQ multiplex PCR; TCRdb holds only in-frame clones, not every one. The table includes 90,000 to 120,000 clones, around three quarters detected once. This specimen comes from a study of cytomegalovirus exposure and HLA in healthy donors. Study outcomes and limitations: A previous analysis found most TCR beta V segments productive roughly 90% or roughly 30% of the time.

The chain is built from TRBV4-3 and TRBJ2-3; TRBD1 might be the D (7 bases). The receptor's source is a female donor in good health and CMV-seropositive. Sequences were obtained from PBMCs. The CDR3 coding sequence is TGCGCCAGCAGCCTCAGGGGGGCAGATACGCAGTATTTT. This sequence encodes CASSLRGADTQYF.